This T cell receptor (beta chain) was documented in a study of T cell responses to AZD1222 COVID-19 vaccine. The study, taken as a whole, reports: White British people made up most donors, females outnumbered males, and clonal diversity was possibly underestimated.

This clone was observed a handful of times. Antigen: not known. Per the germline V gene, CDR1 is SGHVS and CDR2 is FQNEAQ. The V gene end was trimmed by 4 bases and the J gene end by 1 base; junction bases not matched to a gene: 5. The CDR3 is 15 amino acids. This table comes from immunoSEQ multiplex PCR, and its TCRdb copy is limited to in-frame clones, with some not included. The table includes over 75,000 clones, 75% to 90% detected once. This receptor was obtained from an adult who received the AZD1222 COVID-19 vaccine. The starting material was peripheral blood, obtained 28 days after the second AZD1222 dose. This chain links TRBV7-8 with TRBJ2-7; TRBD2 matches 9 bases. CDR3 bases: TGTGCCAGCAGCTCGGAGCGGGGGGCGTCCTACGAGCAGTACTTC. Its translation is CASSSERGASYEQYF. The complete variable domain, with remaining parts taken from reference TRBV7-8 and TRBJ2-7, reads GAGVSQSPRYKVAKRGQDVALRCDPISGHVSLFWYQQALGQGPEFLTYFQNEAQLDKSGLPSDRFFAERPEGSVSTLKIQRTQQEDSAVYLCASSSERGASYEQYFGPGTRLTVT.